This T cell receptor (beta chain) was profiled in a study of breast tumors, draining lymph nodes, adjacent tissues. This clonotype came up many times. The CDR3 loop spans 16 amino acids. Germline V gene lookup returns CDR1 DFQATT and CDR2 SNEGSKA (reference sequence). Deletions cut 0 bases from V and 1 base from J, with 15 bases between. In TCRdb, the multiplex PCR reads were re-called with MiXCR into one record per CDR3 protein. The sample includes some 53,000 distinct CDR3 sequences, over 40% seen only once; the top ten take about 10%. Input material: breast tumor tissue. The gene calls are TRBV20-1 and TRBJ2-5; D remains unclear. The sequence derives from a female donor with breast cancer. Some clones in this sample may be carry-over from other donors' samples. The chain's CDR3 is CSARDWGRATQETQYF. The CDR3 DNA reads TGCAGTGCTAGAGATTGGGGAAGGGCGACCCAAGAGACCCAGTACTTC.